This T cell receptor (beta chain) is from a study of blood T cell repertoires in COVID-19. Turning to the study itself: PBMCs, B-cell-depleted T cells, or T cells were the source of the cDNA or gDNA that made up the material.

Sequenced by immunoSEQ multiplex PCR; TCRdb stores in-frame clones only, minus some. Among 50,000 to 60,000 clones listed, about 80% were seen once. CDR1 and CDR2 from the germline V gene are MDHEN and SYDVKM. V lost 2 bases to trimming and J lost 7 bases, with 17 bases between them. The CDR3 is 15 residues long. Seattle patient enrollment occurred during active infection, with longitudinal follow-up thereafter. Material for sequencing was peripheral blood. V is TRBV28 and J is TRBJ1-2; the D gene is possibly TRBD1 (6 bases). The receptor was derived from a man at least 80 years old with COVID-19, enrolled during active disease. This CDR3 reads CASSLARTGTGGYTF. For the CDR3, the DNA is TGTGCCAGCAGTTTAGCCCGAACAGGGACGGGTGGCTACACCTTC.